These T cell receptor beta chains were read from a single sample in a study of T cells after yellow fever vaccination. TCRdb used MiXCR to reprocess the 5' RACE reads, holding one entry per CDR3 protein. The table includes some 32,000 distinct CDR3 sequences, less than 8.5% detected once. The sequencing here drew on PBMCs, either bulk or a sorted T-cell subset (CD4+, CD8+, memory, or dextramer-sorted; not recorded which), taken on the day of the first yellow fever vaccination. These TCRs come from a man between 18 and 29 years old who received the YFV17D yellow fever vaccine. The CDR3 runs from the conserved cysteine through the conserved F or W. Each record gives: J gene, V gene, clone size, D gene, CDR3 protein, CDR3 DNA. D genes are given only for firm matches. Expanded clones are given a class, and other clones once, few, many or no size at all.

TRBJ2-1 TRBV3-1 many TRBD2 CASSLPSGGAHEQFF TGTGCCAGCAGCCTCCCTAGCGGGGGGGCACATGAGCAGTTCTTC
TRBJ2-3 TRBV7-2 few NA CASSLEPFTDTQYF TGTGCCAGCAGCTTAGAGCCCTTCACAGATACGCAGTATTTT
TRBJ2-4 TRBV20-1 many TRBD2 CSARGGNIQYF TGCAGTGCTAGGGGGGGGAACATTCAGTACTTC
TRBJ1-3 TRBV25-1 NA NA CASSIRDRFSGNTIYF TGTGCCAGCAGTATCAGGGACCGCTTCTCTGGAAACACCATATATTTT
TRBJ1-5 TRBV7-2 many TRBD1 CASSLMTGGDQPQHF TGTGCCAGCAGCTTAATGACAGGGGGGGATCAGCCCCAGCATTTT
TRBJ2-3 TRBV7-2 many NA CASSLQASADTQYF TGTGCCAGCAGCTTACAGGCTAGTGCAGATACGCAGTATTTT
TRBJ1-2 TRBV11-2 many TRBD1 CASSSGQDYGYTF TGTGCCAGCAGCTCCGGACAGGATTATGGCTACACCTTC
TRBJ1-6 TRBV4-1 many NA CASSQDLLQGPVSPLHF TGCGCCAGCAGCCAAGACCTCCTCCAGGGTCCGGTGTCACCCCTCCACTTT
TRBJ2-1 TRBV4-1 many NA CASSQDSFPGPEQFF TGCGCCAGCAGCCAAGACTCCTTTCCGGGTCCTGAGCAGTTCTTC
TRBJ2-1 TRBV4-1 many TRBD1 CASSLRDRGLGEQFF TGCGCCAGCAGCCTCCGGGACAGGGGGCTAGGTGAGCAGTTCTTC
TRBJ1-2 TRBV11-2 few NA CASSSGTGSGYTF TGTGCCAGCAGCTCCGGAACAGGGTCTGGCTACACCTTC
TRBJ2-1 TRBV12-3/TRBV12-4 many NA CASSLASSINEQFF TGTGCCAGCAGTTTAGCTAGCAGCATCAATGAGCAGTTCTTC
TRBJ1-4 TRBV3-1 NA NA CASSRAVEPVKLFF TGTGCCAGCAGCCGGGCGGTCGAGCCCGTAAAACTGTTTTTT
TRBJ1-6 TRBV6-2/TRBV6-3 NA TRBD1 CASSYSITSGTGENSPLHF TGTGCCAGCAGTTACTCGATTACTTCCGGGACAGGGGAAAATTCACCCCTCCACTTT
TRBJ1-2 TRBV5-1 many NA CASSSEGTQLSYTF TGCGCCAGCAGCTCGGAAGGGACGCAGTTAAGCTACACCTTC
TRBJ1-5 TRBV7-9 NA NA CASSLMGNQPQHF TGTGCCAGCAGCTTAATGGGGAATCAGCCCCAGCATTTT
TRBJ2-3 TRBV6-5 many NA CASRPPGTFTDTQYF TGTGCCAGCAGACCCCCGGGGACTTTCACAGATACGCAGTATTTT
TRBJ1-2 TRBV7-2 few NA CASSLIEAAYGYTF TGTGCCAGCAGCTTAATTGAGGCAGCGTATGGCTACACCTTC
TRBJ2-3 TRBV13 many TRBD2 CASSAVLRGGLTDTQYF TGTGCCAGCAGCGCCGTCTTGCGGGGGGGCCTCACAGATACGCAGTATTTT
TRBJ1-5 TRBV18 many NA CASSRGAGHQPQHF TGTGCCAGCTCGCGTGGGGCAGGACATCAGCCCCAGCATTTT
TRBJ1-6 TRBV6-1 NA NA CASGMDTTPASPLHF TGTGCCAGCGGGATGGACACAACACCCGCATCACCCCTCCACTTT
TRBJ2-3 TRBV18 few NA CASSPQGFTDTQYF TGTGCCAGCTCACCACAGGGATTCACAGATACGCAGTATTTT
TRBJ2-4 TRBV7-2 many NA CASSTSTGAKNIQYF TGTGCCAGCAGCACCTCAACCGGAGCCAAAAACATTCAGTACTTC
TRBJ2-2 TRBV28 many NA CASDSSTGELFF TGTGCCAGCGACTCAAGCACCGGGGAGCTGTTTTTT
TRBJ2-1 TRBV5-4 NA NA CASSKDRTDGNEQFF TGTGCCAGCAGCAAGGATAGGACAGACGGGAATGAGCAGTTCTTC
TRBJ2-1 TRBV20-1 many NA CSPTGKAYNEQFF TGCAGCCCCACCGGCAAGGCCTACAATGAGCAGTTCTTC
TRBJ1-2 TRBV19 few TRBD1 CAVRQGFGYTF TGTGCCGTGAGACAGGGTTTTGGCTACACCTTC
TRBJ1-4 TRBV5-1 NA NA CASKPDPTNEKLFF TGCGCCAGCAAACCGGACCCAACTAATGAAAAACTGTTTTTT
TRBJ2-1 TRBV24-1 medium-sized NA CATRALGEQFF TGTGCCACCAGAGCCCTAGGTGAGCAGTTCTTC
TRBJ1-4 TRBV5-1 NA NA CASGIQGPTNEKLFF TGCGCCAGCGGAATACAGGGACCAACTAATGAAAAACTGTTTTTT
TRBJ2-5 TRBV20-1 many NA CSAKGNQETQYF TGCAGTGCTAAAGGGAATCAAGAGACCCAGTACTTC
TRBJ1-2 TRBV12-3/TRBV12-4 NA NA CASSLKRNGYTF TGTGCCAGCAGTTTAAAGAGAAATGGCTACACCTTC
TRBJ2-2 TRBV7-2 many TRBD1 CASSQTGAGTGELFF TGTGCCAGCAGCCAGACAGGGGCGGGCACCGGGGAGCTGTTTTTT
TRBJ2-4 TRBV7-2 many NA CASSLARTAKNIQYF TGTGCCAGCAGCTTAGCGAGGACAGCCAAAAACATTCAGTACTTC
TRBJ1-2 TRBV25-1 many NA CASRQTNYGYTF TGTGCCAGCAGACAGACCAACTATGGCTACACCTTC
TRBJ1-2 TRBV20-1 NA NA CSARATLTAYERGYTF TGCAGTGCTAGAGCCACCCTTACGGCTTACGAACGAGGCTACACCTTC
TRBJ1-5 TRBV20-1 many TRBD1 CSAAGQGRSNQPQHF TGCAGTGCTGCTGGACAGGGTAGGAGCAATCAGCCCCAGCATTTT
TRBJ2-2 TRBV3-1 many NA CASSRSRGGGTGELFF TGTGCCAGCAGCCGATCGCGAGGAGGTGGCACCGGGGAGCTGTTTTTT
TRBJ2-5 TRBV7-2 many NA CASSLLGRGEETQYF TGTGCCAGCAGCTTACTTGGCAGGGGGGAAGAGACCCAGTACTTC
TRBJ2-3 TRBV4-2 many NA CASSQDGASGADTQYF TGTGCCAGCAGCCAAGACGGGGCCTCAGGGGCAGATACGCAGTATTTT
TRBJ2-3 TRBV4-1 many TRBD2 CASSPSRLAGTADTQYF TGCGCCAGCAGCCCCTCTAGGCTAGCGGGGACGGCAGATACGCAGTATTTT
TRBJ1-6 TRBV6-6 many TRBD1 CATGQGANSPLHF TGTGCCACTGGACAGGGGGCGAATTCACCCCTCCACTTT
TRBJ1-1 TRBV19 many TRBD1 CASSIGTGFNTEAFF TGTGCCAGTAGTATCGGGACAGGGTTTAACACTGAAGCTTTCTTT
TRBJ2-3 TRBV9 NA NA CASSVSSSTQYF TGTGCCAGCAGCGTTAGTAGTAGTACGCAGTATTTT
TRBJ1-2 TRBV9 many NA CASSVDPQGRFNYGYTF TGTGCCAGCAGCGTAGATCCCCAGGGCCGTTTTAACTATGGCTACACCTTC
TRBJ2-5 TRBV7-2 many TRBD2 CASSLGTSRETQYF TGTGCCAGCAGCTTAGGGACTAGCCGGGAGACCCAGTACTTC
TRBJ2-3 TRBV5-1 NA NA CASSLVETDTQYF TGCGCCAGCAGCTTGGTTGAGACAGATACGCAGTATTTT
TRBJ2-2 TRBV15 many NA CATSPWSAGELFF TGTGCCACCAGCCCCTGGAGTGCCGGGGAGCTGTTTTTT
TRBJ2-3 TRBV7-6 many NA CASSFRDNTDTQYF TGTGCCAGCAGCTTTAGGGACAACACAGATACGCAGTATTTT
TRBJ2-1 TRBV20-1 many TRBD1 CSATTGTGGSNEQFF TGCAGTGCTACAACCGGGACAGGGGGTTCCAATGAGCAGTTCTTC
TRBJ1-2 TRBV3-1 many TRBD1 CASHYTGTANYGYTF TGTGCCAGCCATTATACGGGGACAGCTAACTATGGCTACACCTTC
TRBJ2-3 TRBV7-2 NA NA CASSFSVGTDTQYF TGTGCCAGCAGCTTTAGTGTAGGCACAGATACGCAGTATTTT
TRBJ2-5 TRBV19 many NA CASSIGQHQETQYF TGTGCCAGTAGTATAGGACAGCACCAAGAGACCCAGTACTTC